This T cell receptor (beta chain) was recorded in a study of OX40 agonist ivuxolimab in advanced cancers. Study at large: Among those treated, three patients had partial responses, one with hepatocellular carcinoma and two with cutaneous melanoma.

Assay used: immunoSEQ multiplex PCR; TCRdb lists only in-frame clones, some missing. The table shows tens of thousands of clones, with around four fifths occurring only once. Germline lookup yields CDR1 SGDLS and CDR2 YYNGEE. The length of the CDR3 is 14 residues. The ends were cut back, 2 bases at V and 4 bases at J, with 9 bases in the middle. General observations from the study: Normalized T-cell clonal expansion was also low in some nonresponders. Antigen targets of the expanded peripheral T cells went undetermined.

In its sample, this clone was seen once. Its antigen remains unknown. This clonotype was obtained from an adult with an advanced solid tumor such as melanoma, head and neck, liver or kidney cancer. The chain couples TRBV9 to TRBJ2-2; D is unresolved. Source: CD4+ or CD8+ T cells sorted from blood, taken in a trial of the OX40 agonist ivuxolimab. Here the CDR3 reads CASSVSGSTGELFF. The CDR3 nucleotides read TGTGCCAGCAGCGTCAGTGGAAGCACCGGGGAGCTGTTTTTT.